The clone carrying this T cell receptor (beta chain) has more than one count but fewer than ten. The antigen is unknown. Regarding time point: neoterminal ileum biopsy at postoperative endoscopy, about 6 months after surgery. This entry belongs to a study of T cell repertoires in ileal Crohn's disease. As for the study in general: Biopsies of the neoterminal ileum at postoperative colonoscopy form M6 samples.

Broader study findings: High-frequency clones were more common in sorted CD8 than CD4 cells.

Clones were read by immunoSEQ multiplex PCR, and TCRdb kept only the in-frame ones, dropping some. Among some 10,000 clones listed, about four fifths were seen once. Germline CDR1 and CDR2: SGHRS and YFSETQ. The CDR3 consists of 14 residues. Trimming removed 0 bases from V and 0 bases from J, with 7 bases in between. Sample: ileal tissue. The chain employs TRBV5-1 and TRBJ2-7; no definite D call. The origin of this receptor is an adult with Crohn's disease. The CDR3 sequence is CASSLDPSSYEQYF. CDR3 DNA: TGCGCCAGCAGCTTGGATCCCAGCTCCTACGAGCAGTACTTC. The complete variable domain, with remaining parts taken from reference TRBV5-1 and TRBJ2-7, reads KAGVTQTPRYLIKTRGQQVTLSCSPISGHRSVSWYQQTPGQGLQFLFEYFSETQRNKGNFPGRFSGRQFSNSRSEMNVSTLELGDSALYLCASSLDPSSYEQYFGPGTRLTVT.